This T cell receptor beta chain stems from a study of blood T cell repertoires in COVID-19. Study-level information: T cells, B-cell-depleted T cells, or PBMCs supplied cDNA or gDNA.

Remarks on this clone: The same CDR3 also results from other DNA sequences found in this sample.

Original processing notes: Reference gene primer amplification gave estimated nucleated cell counts. Only in-frame clones appear in the TCRdb table, and some are missing; sequencing was by immunoSEQ multiplex PCR. V, J and clone size reflect that table, while D and trimming were determined from the DNA. The sample includes 200,000 to 250,000 clones, over 75% of them seen just once. The material sequenced was PBMCs or T cells enriched from blood (not recorded which). This TCR derives from a young woman who had been exposed to COVID-19.

CDR3 sequence (DNA): TGTGCCAGCAGCTTATTAGCTGCAGATACGCAGTATTTT. Translating gives CASSLLAADTQYF. The chain couples TRBV7-3 to TRBJ2-3; D remains unclear. This CDR3 comprises 13 residues. The V end lost 2 bases, the J end lost 4 bases, and 7 bases lay between the germline ends. The germline V gene encodes CDR1 SGHTA and CDR2 FQGTGA.